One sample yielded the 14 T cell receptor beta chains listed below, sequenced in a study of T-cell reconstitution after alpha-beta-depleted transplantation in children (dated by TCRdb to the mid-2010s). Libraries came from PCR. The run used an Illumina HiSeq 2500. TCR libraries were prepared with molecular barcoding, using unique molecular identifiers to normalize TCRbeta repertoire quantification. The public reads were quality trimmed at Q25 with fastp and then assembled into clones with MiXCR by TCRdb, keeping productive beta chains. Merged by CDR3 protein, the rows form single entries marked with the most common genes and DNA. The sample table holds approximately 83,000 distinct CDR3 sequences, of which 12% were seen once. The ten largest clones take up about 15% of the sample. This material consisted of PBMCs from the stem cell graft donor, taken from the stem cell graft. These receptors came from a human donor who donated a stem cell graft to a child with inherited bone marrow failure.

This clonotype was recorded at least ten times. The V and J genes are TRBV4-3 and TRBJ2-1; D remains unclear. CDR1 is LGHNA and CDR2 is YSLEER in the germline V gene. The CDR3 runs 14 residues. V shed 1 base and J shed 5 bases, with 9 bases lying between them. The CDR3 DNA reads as TGCGCCAGCAGCCAAGGACCAGCTGACAATGAGCAGTTCTTC. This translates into CASSQGPADNEQFF.

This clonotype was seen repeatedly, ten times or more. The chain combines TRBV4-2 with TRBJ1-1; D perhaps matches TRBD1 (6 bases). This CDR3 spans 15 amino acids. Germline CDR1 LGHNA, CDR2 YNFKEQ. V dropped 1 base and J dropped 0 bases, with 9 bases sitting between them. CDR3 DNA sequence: TGTGCCAGCAGCCAAGCCCGGACAGTGAACACTGAAGCTTTCTTT. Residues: CASSQARTVNTEAFF.

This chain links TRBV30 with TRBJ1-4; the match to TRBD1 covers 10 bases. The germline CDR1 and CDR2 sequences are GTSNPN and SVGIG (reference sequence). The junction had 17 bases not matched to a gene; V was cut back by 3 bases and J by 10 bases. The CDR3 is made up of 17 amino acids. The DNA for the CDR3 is TGTGCCTGGAGACCGACAGGGGGCCGATTAGTTGGCCGAAAACTGTTTTTT. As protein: CAWRPTGGRLVGRKLFF.

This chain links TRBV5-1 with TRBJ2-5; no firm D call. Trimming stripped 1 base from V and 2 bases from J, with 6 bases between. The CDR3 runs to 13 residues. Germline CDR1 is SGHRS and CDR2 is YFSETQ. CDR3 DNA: TGCGCCAGCAGCTTGCCAGGACAAGAGACCCAGTACTTC. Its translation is CASSLPGQETQYF. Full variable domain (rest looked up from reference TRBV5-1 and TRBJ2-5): KAGVTQTPRYLIKTRGQQVTLSCSPISGHRSVSWYQQTPGQGLQFLFEYFSETQRNKGNFPGRFSGRQFSNSRSEMNVSTLELGDSALYLCASSLPGQETQYFGPGTRLLVL.

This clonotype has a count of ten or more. This chain's CDR3 is CASSQERVSYNEQFF. The CDR3 DNA reads as TGCGCCAGCAGCCAAGAGCGGGTCTCCTACAATGAGCAGTTCTTC. The J gene is TRBJ2-1, the V gene TRBV4-3; D is perhaps TRBD2 (5 bases). With 0 bases removed from V and 0 bases from J, the gap between germline ends came to 6 bases. This CDR3 has 15 amino acids. Germline V gene lookup returns CDR1 LGHNA and CDR2 YSLEER.

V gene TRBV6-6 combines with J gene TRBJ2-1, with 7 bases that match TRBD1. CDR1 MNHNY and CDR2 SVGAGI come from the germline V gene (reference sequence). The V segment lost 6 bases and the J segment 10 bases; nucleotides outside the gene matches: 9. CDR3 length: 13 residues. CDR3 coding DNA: TGTGCCAGCAGACCCGACAGGGCTAGCGAGCAGTTCTTC. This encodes CASRPDRASEQFF.

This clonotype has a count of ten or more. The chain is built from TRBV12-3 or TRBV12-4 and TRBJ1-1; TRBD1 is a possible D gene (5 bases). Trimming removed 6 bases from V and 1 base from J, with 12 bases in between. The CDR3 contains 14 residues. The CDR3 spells CASRGEERNTEAFF. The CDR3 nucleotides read TGTGCCAGCAGGGGGGAGGAGAGGAACACTGAAGCTTTCTTT.

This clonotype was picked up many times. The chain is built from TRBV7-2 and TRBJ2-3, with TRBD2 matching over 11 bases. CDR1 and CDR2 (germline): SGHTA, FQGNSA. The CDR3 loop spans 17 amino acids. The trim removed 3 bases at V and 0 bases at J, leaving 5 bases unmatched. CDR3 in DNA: TGTGCCAGCAGCTTCCGCGGGACTAGCGGAAGCACAGATACGCAGTATTTT. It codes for CASSFRGTSGSTDTQYF.

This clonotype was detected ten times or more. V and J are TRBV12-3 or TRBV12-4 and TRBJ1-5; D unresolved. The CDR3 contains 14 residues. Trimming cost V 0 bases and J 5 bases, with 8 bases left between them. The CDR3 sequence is CASSLALSYQPQHF. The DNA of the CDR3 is TGTGCCAGCAGTTTAGCTCTGTCGTATCAGCCCCAGCATTTT.

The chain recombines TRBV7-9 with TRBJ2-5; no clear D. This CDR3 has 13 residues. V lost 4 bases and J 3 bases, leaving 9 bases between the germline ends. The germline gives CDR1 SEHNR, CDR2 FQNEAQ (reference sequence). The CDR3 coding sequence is TGTGCCAGCAGCTGGCTATCTGAAGAGACCCAGTACTTC. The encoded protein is CASSWLSEETQYF.

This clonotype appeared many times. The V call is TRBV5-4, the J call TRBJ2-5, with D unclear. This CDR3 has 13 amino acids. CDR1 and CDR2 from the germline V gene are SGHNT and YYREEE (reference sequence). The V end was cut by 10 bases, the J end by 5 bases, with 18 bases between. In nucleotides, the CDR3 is TGTGCCTTCGGAAAGGGCCCACATGAGACCCAGTACTTC. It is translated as CAFGKGPHETQYF. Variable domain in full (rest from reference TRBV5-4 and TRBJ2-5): ETGVTQSPTHLIKTRGQQVTLRCSSQSGHNTVSWYQQALGQGPQFIFQYYREEENGRGNFPPRFSGLQFPNYSSELNVNALELDDSALYLCAFGKGPHETQYFGPGTRLLVL.

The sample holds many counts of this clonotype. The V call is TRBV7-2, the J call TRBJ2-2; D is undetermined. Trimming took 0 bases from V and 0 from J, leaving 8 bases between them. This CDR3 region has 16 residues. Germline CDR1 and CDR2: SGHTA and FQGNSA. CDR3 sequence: CASSLAVRSNTGELFF. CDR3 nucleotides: TGTGCCAGCAGCTTAGCGGTACGGTCGAACACCGGGGAGCTGTTTTTT.

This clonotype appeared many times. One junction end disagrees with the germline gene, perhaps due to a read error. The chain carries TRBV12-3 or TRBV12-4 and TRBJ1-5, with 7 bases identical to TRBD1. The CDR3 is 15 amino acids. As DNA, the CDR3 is TGTGCCAGCAGTCTCGCGACAGGGCTAAATCCGCCCCAGCATTTT. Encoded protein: CASSLATGLNPPQHF.

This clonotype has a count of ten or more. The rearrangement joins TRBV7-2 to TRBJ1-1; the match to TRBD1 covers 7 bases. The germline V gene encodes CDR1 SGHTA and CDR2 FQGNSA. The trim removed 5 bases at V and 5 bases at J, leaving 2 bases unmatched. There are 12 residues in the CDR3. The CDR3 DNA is TGTGCCAGCAGCCGGGACAGAACTGAAGCTTTCTTT. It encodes CASSRDRTEAFF.